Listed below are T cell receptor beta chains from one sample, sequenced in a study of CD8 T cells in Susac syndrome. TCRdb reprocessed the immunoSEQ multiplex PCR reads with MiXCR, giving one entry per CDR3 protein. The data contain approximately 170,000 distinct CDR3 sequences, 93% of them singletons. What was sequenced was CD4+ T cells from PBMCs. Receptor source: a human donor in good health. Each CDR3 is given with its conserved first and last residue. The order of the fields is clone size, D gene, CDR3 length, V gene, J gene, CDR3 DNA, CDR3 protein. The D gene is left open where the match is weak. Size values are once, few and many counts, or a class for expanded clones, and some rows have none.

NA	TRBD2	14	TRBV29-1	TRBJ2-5	TGCAGCGTTGAAGTGCTAGCGGGGGGTAATCCCCAGTACTTC	CSVEVLAGGNPQYF
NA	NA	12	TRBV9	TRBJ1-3	TGTGCCAGCAGCGTAGTTGAAGGCACCATATATTTT	CASSVVEGTIYF
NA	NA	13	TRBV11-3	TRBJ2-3	TGTGCCAGCAGCCCCGAGAGCACAGATACGCAGTATTTT	CASSPESTDTQYF
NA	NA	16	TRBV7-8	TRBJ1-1	TGTGCCAGCAGCTTAGGCCAGGGGATTGTTGACACTGAAGCTTTCTTT	CASSLGQGIVDTEAFF
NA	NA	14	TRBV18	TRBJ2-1	TGTGCCAGCACAGACAGCTACTCCTACAATGAGCAGTTCTTC	CASTDSYSYNEQFF
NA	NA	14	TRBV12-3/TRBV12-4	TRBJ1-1	TGTGCCAGCAGTTCCCAGGGCCAGGCCACTGAAGCTTTCTTT	CASSSQGQATEAFF
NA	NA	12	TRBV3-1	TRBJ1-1	TGTGCCAGCAGCCTCTCGAACACTGAAGCTTTCTTT	CASSLSNTEAFF
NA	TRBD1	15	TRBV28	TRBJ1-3	TGTGCCAGCACCCGGTATGCAGGGGGTGGAAACACCATATATTTT	CASTRYAGGGNTIYF
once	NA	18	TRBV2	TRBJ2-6	TGTGCCAGCAGCTACATGGGGGCGGAGAGCTCTGGGGCCAACGTCCTGACTTTC	CASSYMGAESSGANVLTF
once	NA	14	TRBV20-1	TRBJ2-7	TGCAGTGCTAGGGCCCCCCGGGGCCCCTACGAGCAGTACTTC	CSARAPRGPYEQYF
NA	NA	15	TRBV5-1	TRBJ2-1	TGCGCCAGCAGCTTGGCCGGGACTGACTTGGGTGAGCAGTTCTTC	CASSLAGTDLGEQFF
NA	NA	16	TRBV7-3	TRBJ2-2	TGTGCCAGCAGCCCACGTGGGCAGCTTAACACCGGGGAGCTGTTTTTT	CASSPRGQLNTGELFF
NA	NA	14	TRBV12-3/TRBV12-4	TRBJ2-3	TGTGCCAGCAGCTCCGACAGGAACACAGATACGCAGTATTTT	CASSSDRNTDTQYF
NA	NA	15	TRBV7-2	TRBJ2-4	TGTGCCAGCAGCTTAGACATGGGAGTTGAAAACATTCAGTACTTC	CASSLDMGVENIQYF
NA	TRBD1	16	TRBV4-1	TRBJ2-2	TGCGCCAGCAGCCAAGTGGGGACAGATCCCACCGGGGAGCTGTTTTTT	CASSQVGTDPTGELFF
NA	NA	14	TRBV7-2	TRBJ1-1	TGTGCCAGCACCTTCTTTACGGGGAACGCTGAAGCTTTCTTT	CASTFFTGNAEAFF
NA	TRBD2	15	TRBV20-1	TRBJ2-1	TGCAGTGCTAGGACCGGGACTAGCGGCTACAATGAGCAGTTCTTC	CSARTGTSGYNEQFF
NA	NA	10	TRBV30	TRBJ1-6	TGTGCCTGGAGGAGGACAGTCCTCCACTTT	CAWRRTVLHF
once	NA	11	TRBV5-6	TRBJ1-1	TGTGCCAGCAGCTGGGGGGTGGAAGCTTTCTTT	CASSWGVEAFF
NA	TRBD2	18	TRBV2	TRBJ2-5	TGTGCCAGCAGCCCCGGGACTAGCGGGGGTCCCACCCGGGAGACCCAGTACTTC	CASSPGTSGGPTRETQYF
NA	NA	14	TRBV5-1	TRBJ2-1	TGCGCCAGCAGCTTCCAGTCCGCCGACAATGAGCAGTTCTTC	CASSFQSADNEQFF
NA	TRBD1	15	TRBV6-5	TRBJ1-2	TGTGCCAGCAGCTCGGGAGGGACAGGGGATGGCGGCTACACCTTC	CASSSGGTGDGGYTF
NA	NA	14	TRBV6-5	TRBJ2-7	TGTGCCAGCAGCTACCTCGGGGGTTCCCACGAGCAGTACTTC	CASSYLGGSHEQYF
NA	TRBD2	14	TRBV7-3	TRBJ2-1	TGTGCCAGCAGCTTAGCGGGGGGCGGTAGGGAGCAGTTCTTC	CASSLAGGGREQFF
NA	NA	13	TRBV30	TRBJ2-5	TGTGCCTGGAGTGTACAAGCAGTGGAGACCCAGTACTTC	CAWSVQAVETQYF
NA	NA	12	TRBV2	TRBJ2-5	TGTGCCAGCAGTGCGCGGGTGCAGACCCAGTACTTC	CASSARVQTQYF
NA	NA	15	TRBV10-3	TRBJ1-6	TGTGCCATCAGGGAGGGGAGATCCTATAATTCACCCCTCCACTTT	CAIREGRSYNSPLHF
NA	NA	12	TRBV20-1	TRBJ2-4	TGCAGTGCTAGTGAGGGGATGAACATTCAGTACTTC	CSASEGMNIQYF